The present T cell receptor (beta chain) was sequenced within a study of vaccination and CD4 T cells after COVID-19. Overall study context: Culture controls were given either a CEFX pool, an HIV-1 Nef pool, or no peptide.

The time point here: late sampling 161 to 241 days after vaccination in a few convalescent patients. Treatment defined: roughly nine-day PBMC culture with coronavirus spike peptide pools or control peptides (ViraFEST assay). CD4+ T cells that had been cultured provided DNA sequenced with the Oncomine TCR Beta short-read assay. A single record per CDR3 protein comes from TCRdb applying MiXCR to the PCR reads. This sample has around 25,000 distinct CDR3 sequences, with roughly 31% found just once. Of note for this clonotype: What it recognizes is unknown.

V was trimmed by 3 bases and J by 9 bases, leaving 9 bases between them. The CDR3 extends over 13 amino acids. Germline V gives CDR1 SGHTA, CDR2 FQGTGA. Study results and caveats: From around 21 to 38, the median of SARS-CoV-2-reactive clonotypes rose without reaching significance.

The specimen was CD4+ T cells from blood, cultured in vitro, collected about 7 months after SARS-CoV-2 vaccination. The chain combines TRBV7-3 with TRBJ1-6; D remains ambiguous. The origin of this receptor is a human donor who had recovered from COVID-19. The CDR3 nucleotides are TGTGCCAGCAGCTTTGCGCGCCGTTCACCCCTCCACTTT. This translates into CASSFARRSPLHF.